The T cell receptor beta chain described here comes from a study of long-term antiretroviral therapy in people with HIV. Study summary: Collection of the earliest samples took place about a decade ahead of the 2015 immediate-ART recommendation.

Between the trimmed V and J ends, which lost 5 bases and 0 bases, there was a span of 5 bases. The CDR3 runs to 13 residues. Germline CDR1 SGHTA, CDR2 FQGNSA. This clone was found once. What it recognizes is unknown. Samples were assayed with immunoSEQ v3.0 at survey level. The assay was immunoSEQ multiplex PCR, and TCRdb's table has in-frame clones only and misses some. The sample consists of just over 35,000 clones, around 94% of them appearing once. Study-wide findings and caveats: Diversity increased after ART yet remained lower than in transplant donor controls.

PBMC samples from each donor numbered at least one pre-ART and at least two post-ART. All participants with HIV were treated in the United States. The V and J genes are TRBV7-2 and TRBJ1-5; unclear D gene. Sequencing used unsorted PBMCs, obtained 4.1 years after starting antiretroviral therapy. This clonotype was obtained from a woman aged 45-59 years with HIV. The CDR3 coding sequence is TGTGCCAGCAGCCAGTATAGCAATCAGCCCCAGCATTTT. Protein: CASSQYSNQPQHF.